This T cell receptor (gamma chain) derives from a study of gamma-delta chains in newborns, infants, children. Turning to the study itself: Innate gammadelta T cells reportedly expand polyclonally right after birth, driven by microbial exposure, per the title.

TCRdb reprocessed the reads using CATT. The data hold more than 950 gamma-chain clones, with around 48% observed a single time. The ends lost 5 bases at V and 2 bases at J; junction bases unmatched: 6. Germline V gene sequence: CDR1 GITISATS, CDR2 ISYDGTV (reference sequence). The CDR3 spans 13 residues. Sequenced material: blood. This TCR derives from a child who was a newborn, infant or young child, either healthy, febrile or measles-vaccinated (not recorded which). The V gene is TRGV9, the J gene TRGJ1 or TRGJ2. No J segment appears in TCRdb, so it was assigned here by matching the sequence to germline. The CDR3: CALWGPHYYKKLF. The CDR3 DNA reads TGTGCCTTGTGGGGCCCCCATTATTATAAGAAACTCTTT.